These 6 T cell receptor beta chains were all obtained from the same sample, sequenced in a study of OX40 agonist ivuxolimab in advanced cancers. TCRdb's copy holds only in-frame clones and misses some; the assay was immunoSEQ multiplex PCR. The sample holds 71,000 or so clones, roughly nine tenths seen once. The sample here was CD4+ or CD8+ T cells sorted from blood, taken in a trial of the OX40 agonist ivuxolimab. These receptors all come from an adult with an advanced solid tumor such as melanoma, head and neck, liver or kidney cancer.

Remarks on this clone: Germline is not matched at one junction end, which may reflect a read error. The chain couples TRBV6-6 to TRBJ2-1, with D perhaps being TRBD1 or TRBD2 (6 bases each). CDR1 and CDR2 from the germline V gene are MNHNY and SVGAGI (reference sequence). The CDR3 loop spans 15 amino acids. The CDR3 protein is CASSYSRGETPLELF. DNA for the CDR3: TGTGCCAGCAGTTACTCGAGGGGGGAGACCCCTTTAGAGCTCTTC.

The rearrangement uses TRBV11-3 and TRBJ1-6; D is possibly TRBD1 (5 bases). Trimming took off 0 bases at V and 7 bases at J, with 10 bases between the two ends. Looked up from germline, CDR1 is SGHNT and CDR2 is YENEEA. This CDR3 is built from 15 residues. The chain's CDR3 is CASSLEGRDNSPLHF. The DNA for the CDR3 is TGTGCCAGCAGCTTAGAGGGCAGGGACAATTCACCCCTCCACTTT.

The chain combines TRBV7-8 with TRBJ2-6; TRBD1 might be the D (5 bases). Trimming stripped 0 bases from V and 2 bases from J, with 8 bases between. In germline, CDR1 is SGHVS, CDR2 FQNEAQ. The CDR3 has 16 residues. This chain's CDR3 is CASSLAPGTGANVLTF. Written as DNA, the CDR3 is TGTGCCAGCAGCTTAGCGCCAGGGACTGGGGCCAACGTCCTGACTTTC. Complete variable domain (other parts from reference TRBV7-8 and TRBJ2-6): GAGVSQSPRYKVAKRGQDVALRCDPISGHVSLFWYQQALGQGPEFLTYFQNEAQLDKSGLPSDRFFAERPEGSVSTLKIQRTQQEDSAVYLCASSLAPGTGANVLTFGAGSRLTVL.

The J gene is TRBJ2-1, the V gene TRBV25-1, with TRBD2 matching over 8 bases. V gave up 8 bases and J gave up 6 bases; unmatched junction bases: 6. This CDR3 region has 13 residues. The germline CDR1 and CDR2 sequences are MGHDK and SYGVNS. The CDR3 DNA reads as TGTGCCAGCTCGGCGGGAGGACGCAATGAGCAGTTCTTC. Its protein product is CASSAGGRNEQFF.

V gene TRBV5-1 combines with J gene TRBJ2-3; D is undetermined. Germline loops: CDR1 SGHRS, CDR2 YFSETQ. The CDR3 totals 13 residues. V was pared by 3 bases and J by 2 bases, with 7 bases between. In nucleotides, the CDR3 is TGCGCCAGCAGCTCGCTCCTCACAGATACGCAGTATTTT. Encoded protein: CASSSLLTDTQYF.

This clone was found once. The chain joins TRBV27 to TRBJ1-1; D gene unclear. The CDR3 covers 16 residues. Trimming cost V 6 bases and J 6 bases, with 23 bases left between them. Germline V gene lookup returns CDR1 MNHEY and CDR2 SMNVEV (reference sequence). For the CDR3, the DNA is TGTGCCAGCAGACCCGTTAAGGGCCTACGAGGCGCTGAAGCTTTCTTT. This sequence encodes CASRPVKGLRGAEAFF.